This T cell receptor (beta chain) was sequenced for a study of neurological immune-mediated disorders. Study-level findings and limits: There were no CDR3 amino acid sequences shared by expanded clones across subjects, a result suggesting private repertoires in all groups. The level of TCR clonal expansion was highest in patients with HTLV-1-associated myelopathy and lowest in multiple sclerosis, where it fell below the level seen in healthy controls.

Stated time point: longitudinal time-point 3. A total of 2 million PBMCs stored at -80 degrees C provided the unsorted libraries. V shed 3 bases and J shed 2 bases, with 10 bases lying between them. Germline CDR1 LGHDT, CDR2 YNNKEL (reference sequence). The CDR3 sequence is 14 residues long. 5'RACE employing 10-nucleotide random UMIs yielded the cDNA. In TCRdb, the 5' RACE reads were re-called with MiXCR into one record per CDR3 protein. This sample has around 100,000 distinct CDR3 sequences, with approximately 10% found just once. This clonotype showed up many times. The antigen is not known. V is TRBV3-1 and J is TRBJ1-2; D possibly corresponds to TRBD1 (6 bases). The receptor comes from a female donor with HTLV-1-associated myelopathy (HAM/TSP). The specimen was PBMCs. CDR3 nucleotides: TGTGCCAGCAGCCACCGCGGACAGAACTATGGCTACACCTTC. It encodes CASSHRGQNYGYTF.